The clone carrying this T cell receptor (beta chain) was picked up a small number of times. These data come from a study of cytomegalovirus exposure and HLA in healthy donors. Both 60 Vbeta primers and 13 Jbeta primers went into the PCR. TCRdb keeps only in-frame clones here, not all; method: immunoSEQ multiplex PCR. The sample has about 190,000 clones, 70% to 75% seen once; the top ten hold approximately 4.8%. The CDR3 loop spans 14 amino acids. V was trimmed by 3 bases and J by 7 bases, leaving 10 bases between them. Germline lookup yields CDR1 MNHEY and CDR2 SMNVEV (reference sequence). The TCR originated in a man aged 30 to 45 in good health and CMV-seropositive. The chain recombines TRBV27 with TRBJ1-6; weak D call: TRBD1 (6 bases). The specimen sequenced was PBMCs. The CDR3 here is CASSFGQYNSPLHF. The CDR3 region has the DNA TGTGCCAGCAGTTTCGGACAGTACAATTCACCCCTCCACTTT.